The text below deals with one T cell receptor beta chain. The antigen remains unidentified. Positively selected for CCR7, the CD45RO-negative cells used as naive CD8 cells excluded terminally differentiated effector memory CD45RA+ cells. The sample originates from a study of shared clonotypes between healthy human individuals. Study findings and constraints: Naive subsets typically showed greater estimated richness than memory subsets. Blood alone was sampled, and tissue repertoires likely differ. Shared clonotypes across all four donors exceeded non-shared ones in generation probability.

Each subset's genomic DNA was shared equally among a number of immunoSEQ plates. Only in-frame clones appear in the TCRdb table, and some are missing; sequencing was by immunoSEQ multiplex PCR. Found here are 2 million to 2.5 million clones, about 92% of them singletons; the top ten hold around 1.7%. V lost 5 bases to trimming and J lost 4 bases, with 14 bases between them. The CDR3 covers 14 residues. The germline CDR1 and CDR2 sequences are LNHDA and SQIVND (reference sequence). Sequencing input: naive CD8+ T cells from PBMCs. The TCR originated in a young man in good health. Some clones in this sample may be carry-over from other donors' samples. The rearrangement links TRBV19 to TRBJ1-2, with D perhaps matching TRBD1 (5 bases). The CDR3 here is CASSPWRGGYGYTF. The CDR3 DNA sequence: TGTGCCAGTAGTCCTTGGAGGGGCGGCTATGGCTACACCTTC.